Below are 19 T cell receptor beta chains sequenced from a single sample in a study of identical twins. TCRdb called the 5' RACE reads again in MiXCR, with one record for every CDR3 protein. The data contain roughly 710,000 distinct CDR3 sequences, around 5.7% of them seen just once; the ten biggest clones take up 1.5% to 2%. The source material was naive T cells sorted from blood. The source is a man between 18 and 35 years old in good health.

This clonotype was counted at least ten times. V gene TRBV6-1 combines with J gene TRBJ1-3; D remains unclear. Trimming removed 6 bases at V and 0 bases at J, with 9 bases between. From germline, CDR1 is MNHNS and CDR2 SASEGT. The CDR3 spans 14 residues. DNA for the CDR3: TGTGCCAGCAGCTCGGCCCTCTCTGGAAACACCATATATTTT. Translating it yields CASSSALSGNTIYF.

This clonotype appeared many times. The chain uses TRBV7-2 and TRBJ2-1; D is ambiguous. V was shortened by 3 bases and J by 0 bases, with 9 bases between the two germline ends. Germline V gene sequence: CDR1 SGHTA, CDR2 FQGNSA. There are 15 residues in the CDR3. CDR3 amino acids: CASSFPLDSYNEQFF. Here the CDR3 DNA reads TGTGCCAGCAGCTTCCCCTTGGACTCCTACAATGAGCAGTTCTTC.

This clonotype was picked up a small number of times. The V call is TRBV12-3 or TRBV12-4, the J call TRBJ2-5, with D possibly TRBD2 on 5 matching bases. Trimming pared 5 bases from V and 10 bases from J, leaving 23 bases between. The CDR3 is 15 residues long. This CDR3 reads CASSVQVVVGRDQYF. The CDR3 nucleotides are TGTGCCAGCAGTGTCCAGGTAGTGGTCGGTCGGGACCAGTACTTC.

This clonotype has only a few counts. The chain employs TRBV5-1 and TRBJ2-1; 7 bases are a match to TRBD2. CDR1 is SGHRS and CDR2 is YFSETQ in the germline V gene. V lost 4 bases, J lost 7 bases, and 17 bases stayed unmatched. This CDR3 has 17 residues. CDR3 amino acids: CASSAGYWAGEFNEQFF. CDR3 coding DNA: TGCGCCAGCAGCGCGGGTTACTGGGCGGGAGAGTTTAATGAGCAGTTCTTC.

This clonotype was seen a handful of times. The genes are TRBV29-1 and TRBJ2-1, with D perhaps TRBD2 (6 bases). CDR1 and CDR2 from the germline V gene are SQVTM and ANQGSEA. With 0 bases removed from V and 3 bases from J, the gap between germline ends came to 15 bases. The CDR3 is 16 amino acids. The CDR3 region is CSVEDPGSGLYNEQFF. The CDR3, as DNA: TGCAGCGTTGAAGATCCGGGTAGCGGCCTCTACAATGAGCAGTTCTTC.

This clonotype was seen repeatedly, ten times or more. The CDR3 bases are TGCGCCAGCAGCTTAGGTGGCTCGGGATACCTAGCAGATACGCAGTATTTT. This translates into CASSLGGSGYLADTQYF. V is TRBV5-1 and J is TRBJ2-3; D possibly corresponds to TRBD2 (5 bases). The CDR3 extends over 17 amino acids. Germline CDR1 and CDR2: SGHRS and YFSETQ. V was pared by 2 bases and J by 4 bases, with 20 bases between.

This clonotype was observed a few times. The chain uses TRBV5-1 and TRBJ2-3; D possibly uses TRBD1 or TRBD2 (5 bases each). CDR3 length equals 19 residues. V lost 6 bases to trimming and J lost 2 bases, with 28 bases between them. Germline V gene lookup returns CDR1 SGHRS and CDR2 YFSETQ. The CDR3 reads CASKPRQIQVGGHTDTQYF. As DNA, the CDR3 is TGCGCCAGCAAGCCGCGTCAAATTCAGGTTGGAGGACACACAGATACGCAGTATTTT.

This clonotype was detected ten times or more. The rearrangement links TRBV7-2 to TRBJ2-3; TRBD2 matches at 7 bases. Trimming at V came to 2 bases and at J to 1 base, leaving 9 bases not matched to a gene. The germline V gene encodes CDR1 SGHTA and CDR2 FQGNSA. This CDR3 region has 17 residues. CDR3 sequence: CASSLSSASGGTDTQYF. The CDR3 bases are TGTGCCAGCAGCTTATCCTCGGCCAGCGGGGGCACAGATACGCAGTATTTT.

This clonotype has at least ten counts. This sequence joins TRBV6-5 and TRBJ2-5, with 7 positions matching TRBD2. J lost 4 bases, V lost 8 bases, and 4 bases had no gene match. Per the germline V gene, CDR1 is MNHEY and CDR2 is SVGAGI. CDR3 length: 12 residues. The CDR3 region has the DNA TGTGCCAGCTGGACTAGTATAGAGACCCAGTACTTC. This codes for CASWTSIETQYF.

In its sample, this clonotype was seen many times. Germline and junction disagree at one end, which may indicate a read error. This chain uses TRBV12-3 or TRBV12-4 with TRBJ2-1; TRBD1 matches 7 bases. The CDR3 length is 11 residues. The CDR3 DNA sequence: TGCATCGGACAGGCAGGGACTGAGCAGTTCTTC. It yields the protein CIGQAGTEQFF.

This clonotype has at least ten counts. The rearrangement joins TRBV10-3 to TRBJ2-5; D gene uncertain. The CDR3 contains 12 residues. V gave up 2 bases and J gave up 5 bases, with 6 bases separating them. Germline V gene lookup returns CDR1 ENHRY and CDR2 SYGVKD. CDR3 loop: CAISEPMETQYF. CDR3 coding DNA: TGTGCCATCAGTGAGCCCATGGAGACCCAGTACTTC.

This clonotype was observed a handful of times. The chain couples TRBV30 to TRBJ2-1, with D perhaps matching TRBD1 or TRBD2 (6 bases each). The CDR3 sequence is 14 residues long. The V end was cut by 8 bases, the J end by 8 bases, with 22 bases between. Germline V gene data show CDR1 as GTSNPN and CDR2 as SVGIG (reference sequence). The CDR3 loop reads CAASTGYGSDEQFF. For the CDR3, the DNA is TGTGCCGCATCGACAGGTTACGGGAGCGATGAGCAGTTCTTC.

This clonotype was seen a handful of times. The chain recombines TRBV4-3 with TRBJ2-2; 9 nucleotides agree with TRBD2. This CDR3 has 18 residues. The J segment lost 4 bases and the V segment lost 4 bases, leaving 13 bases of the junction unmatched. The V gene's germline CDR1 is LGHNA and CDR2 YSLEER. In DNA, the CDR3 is TGCGCCAGCAGCCCATTGACTAGCGGACAACCAGCCACCGGGGAGCTGTTTTTT. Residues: CASSPLTSGQPATGELFF.

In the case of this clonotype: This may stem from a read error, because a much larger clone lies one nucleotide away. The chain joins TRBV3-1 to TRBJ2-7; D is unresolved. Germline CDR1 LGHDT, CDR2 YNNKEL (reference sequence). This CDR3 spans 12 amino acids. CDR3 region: CVSSQLRNEQYF. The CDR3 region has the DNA TGTGTCAGCAGCCAACTGAGGAACGAGCAGTACTTC.

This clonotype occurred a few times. DNA of the CDR3: TGCGCCAGCAGCTTGTTTGGCCCCAACACCGGGGAGCTGTTTTTT. It yields the protein CASSLFGPNTGELFF. This rearrangement joins TRBV5-1 to TRBJ2-2; D gene uncertain. Germline V gene lookup returns CDR1 SGHRS and CDR2 YFSETQ. This CDR3 is 15 amino acids long. V was shortened by 1 base and J by 2 bases, with 9 bases between the two germline ends.

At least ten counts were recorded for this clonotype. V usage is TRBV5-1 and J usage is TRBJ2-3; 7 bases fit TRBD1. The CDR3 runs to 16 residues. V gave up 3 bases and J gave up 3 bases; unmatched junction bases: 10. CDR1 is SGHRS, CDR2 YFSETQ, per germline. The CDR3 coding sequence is TGCGCCAGCAGCTCAACACCGGGACAGTTGACAGATACGCAGTATTTT. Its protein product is CASSSTPGQLTDTQYF.

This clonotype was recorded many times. This CDR3 is CASSASLDGEAFF. The CDR3, as DNA: TGCGCCAGCAGCGCATCCCTGGACGGTGAAGCTTTCTTT. V is TRBV5-1 and J is TRBJ1-1, with D unclear. Germline V CDR1 and CDR2: SGHRS, YFSETQ. Trimming removed 4 bases at V and 7 bases at J, with 14 bases between. The CDR3 is made up of 13 amino acids. The whole variable domain, remainder taken from reference TRBV5-1 and TRBJ1-1, is KAGVTQTPRYLIKTRGQQVTLSCSPISGHRSVSWYQQTPGQGLQFLFEYFSETQRNKGNFPGRFSGRQFSNSRSEMNVSTLELGDSALYLCASSASLDGEAFFGQGTRLTVV.

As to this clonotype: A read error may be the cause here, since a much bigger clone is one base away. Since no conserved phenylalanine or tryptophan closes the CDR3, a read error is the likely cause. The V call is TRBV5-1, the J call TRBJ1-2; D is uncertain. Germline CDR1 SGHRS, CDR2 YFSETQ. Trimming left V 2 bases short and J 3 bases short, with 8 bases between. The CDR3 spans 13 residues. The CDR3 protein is CASSFGSDYGYTY. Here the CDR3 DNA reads TGCGCCAGCAGCTTCGGCAGTGACTATGGCTACACCTAC.

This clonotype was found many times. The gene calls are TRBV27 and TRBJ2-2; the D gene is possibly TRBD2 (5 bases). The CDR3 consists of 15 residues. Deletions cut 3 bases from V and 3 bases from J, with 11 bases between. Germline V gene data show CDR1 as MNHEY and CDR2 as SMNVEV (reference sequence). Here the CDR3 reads CASSFLGDYTGELFF. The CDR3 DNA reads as TGTGCCAGCAGTTTTTTGGGAGATTACACCGGGGAGCTGTTTTTT.